Below, 16 T cell receptor beta chains from the same sample are listed, as sequenced in a study of radiation and T cells in renal cell carcinoma. The repertoire was sequenced with immunoSEQ multiplex PCR; TCRdb's copy has only in-frame clones and lacks some. The table lists 130,000 or so clones, roughly 83% of them singletons. As for time point: baseline pretreatment blood. Specified treatment: 15 Gy SBRT to primary tumor, nephrectomy 4 weeks later. The sequences come from blood, collected from a patient whose treatment included radiotherapy and nephrectomy. The receptors derive from a woman in her 50s with renal cell carcinoma.

The chain carries TRBV7-8 and TRBJ2-2; TRBD2 matches at 12 bases. Looked up from germline, CDR1 is SGHVS and CDR2 is FQNEAQ. This CDR3 spans 17 amino acids. The V and J ends lost 4 bases and 4 bases, in that order; junction bases with no gene match: 7. The CDR3 protein is CASSSPLAGGITGELFF. CDR3 coding DNA: TGTGCCAGCAGCTCTCCCCTAGCGGGGGGGATCACCGGGGAGCTGTTTTTT.

V is TRBV4-1 and J is TRBJ1-6; D is ambiguous. The CDR3 runs to 15 residues. Per germline, CDR1 MGHRA and CDR2 YSYEKL. V shed 0 bases and J shed 11 bases, with 14 bases lying between them. The CDR3 protein is CASSQDRDLVAPLHF. The CDR3 bases are TGCGCCAGCAGCCAAGATCGTGATCTCGTGGCACCCCTCCACTTT.

The rearrangement uses TRBV7-2 and TRBJ2-7; D remains ambiguous. Trimming stripped 3 bases from V and 5 bases from J, with 11 bases between. The CDR3 has 13 amino acids. Germline assignment: CDR1 SGHTA and CDR2 FQGNSA. The CDR3 sequence: CASSFYKIHEQYF. As DNA, the CDR3 is TGTGCCAGCAGCTTCTATAAGATCCACGAGCAGTACTTC.

V gene TRBV5-1 combines with J gene TRBJ1-1; no reliable D call. Germline loops: CDR1 SGHRS, CDR2 YFSETQ. Between the trimmed V and J ends, which lost 0 bases and 1 base, there was a span of 7 bases. The CDR3 is 14 residues long. Here the CDR3 DNA reads TGCGCCAGCAGCTTGGTGGGCAAGAACACTGAAGCTTTCTTT. It translates to CASSLVGKNTEAFF.

The chain couples TRBV6-5 to TRBJ2-2; D perhaps matches TRBD1 (5 bases). Trimming removed 5 bases from V and 2 bases from J, with 12 bases in between. This CDR3 is built from 15 residues. Germline V CDR1 and CDR2: MNHEY, SVGAGI. The CDR3 loop reads CASSRGSHNTGELFF. DNA of the CDR3: TGTGCCAGCAGTAGGGGTAGTCATAACACCGGGGAGCTGTTTTTT.

The chain links TRBV20-1 to TRBJ1-1; tentatively, D is TRBD1 (5 bases). CDR1 and CDR2 from the germline V gene are DFQATT and SNEGSKA (reference sequence). The CDR3 consists of 11 residues. The V gene lost 4 bases and the J gene lost 4 bases, with 7 bases spanning the gap. CDR3 loop: CSATGITEAFF. The DNA for the CDR3 is TGCAGTGCTACAGGGATCACTGAAGCTTTCTTT.

This chain joins TRBV10-1 and TRBJ2-7, with 7 bases aligning to TRBD2. Per germline, CDR1 WNHNN and CDR2 SYGVQD (reference sequence). Unmatched junction bases numbered 7, after V lost 0 bases and J lost 5 bases. The CDR3 sequence is 15 residues long. The CDR3 sequence is CASSESPREKNEQYF. The CDR3 nucleotides read TGCGCCAGCAGTGAGTCTCCGCGGGAGAAGAACGAGCAGTACTTC.

The chain uses TRBV6-1 and TRBJ2-7; D is unclear. Germline V CDR1 and CDR2: MNHNS, SASEGT. Trimming took 6 bases from V and 4 from J, leaving 7 bases between them. The CDR3 extends over 11 amino acids. The CDR3 DNA reads as TGTGCCAGCAGCGGCCTATACGAGCAGTACTTC. It is translated as CASSGLYEQYF.

This chain joins TRBV9 and TRBJ1-6; D is unresolved. The CDR3 has 13 amino acids. Trimming removed 4 bases from V and 14 bases from J, with 16 bases in between. Germline CDR1 is SGDLS and CDR2 is YYNGEE. CDR3 sequence: CASSTQGRTALHF. Written as DNA, the CDR3 is TGTGCCAGCAGCACCCAAGGACGGACGGCCCTCCACTTT.

The rearrangement uses TRBV27 and TRBJ2-7; 8 bases align to TRBD1. Germline CDR1 and CDR2: MNHEY and SMNVEV (reference sequence). Losses at the gene ends were 2 bases for V and 4 bases for J; bases not matched to a gene: 7. The CDR3 has 15 residues. The CDR3 here is CASSLRRTGRYEQYF. As DNA, the CDR3 is TGTGCCAGCAGTTTAAGAAGGACAGGGAGGTACGAGCAGTACTTC.

The rearrangement uses TRBV28 and TRBJ1-1, with 7 bases matching TRBD1. The germline CDR1 and CDR2 sequences are MDHEN and SYDVKM. The CDR3 has 15 amino acids. Trimming cost V 2 bases and J 1 base; bases outside gene matches: 4. CDR3 DNA: TGTGCCAGCAGTTTAGGAGGGGGCGAGAACACTGAAGCTTTCTTT. As protein: CASSLGGGENTEAFF.

The chain employs TRBV5-6 and TRBJ1-3; 7 bases fit TRBD1. The ends lost 4 bases at V and 2 bases at J; junction bases unmatched: 3. This CDR3 comprises 14 residues. Germline V gives CDR1 SGHDT, CDR2 YYEEEE. CDR3 sequence: CASSLTGPGNTIYF. The DNA for the CDR3 is TGTGCCAGCAGCCTGACAGGGCCTGGAAACACCATATATTTT.

This clone came up a few times. This specimen includes other DNA sequences encoding the same CDR3. The V call is TRBV2, the J call TRBJ2-5; D is unresolved. The CDR3 is 11 amino acids. Trimming pared 2 bases from V and 5 bases from J, leaving 3 bases between. Germline V gene sequence: CDR1 SNHLY, CDR2 FYNNEI. The CDR3 DNA reads as TGTGCCAGCAGTGAATGGGAGACCCAGTACTTC. It specifies CASSEWETQYF.

The chain is built from TRBV9 and TRBJ2-1; 7 bases align to TRBD2. This CDR3 region has 16 residues. V was pared by 0 bases and J by 4 bases, with 7 bases of the junction left unmatched. Germline assignment: CDR1 SGDLS and CDR2 YYNGEE. The CDR3 DNA is TGTGCCAGCAGCGTAGTGGGAGGGATGCCATACAATGAGCAGTTCTTC. It specifies CASSVVGGMPYNEQFF.

This clone came up a few times. The gene calls are TRBV27 and TRBJ2-5; unclear D gene. CDR1 MNHEY and CDR2 SMNVEV come from the germline V gene (reference sequence). Trimming left V 6 bases short and J 2 bases short, with 13 bases between. The CDR3 is made up of 14 amino acids. CDR3 sequence: CASSPLGGQETQYF. DNA of the CDR3: TGTGCCAGCAGCCCCCTAGGCGGTCAAGAGACCCAGTACTTC.

The chain recombines TRBV7-2 with TRBJ1-5; no clear D gene. Germline CDR1 and CDR2: SGHTA and FQGNSA. The CDR3 covers 13 residues. V was trimmed by 1 base and J by 5 bases, leaving 6 bases between them. CDR3 protein: CASSLEADQPQHF. CDR3 coding DNA: TGTGCCAGCAGCTTAGAGGCAGATCAGCCCCAGCATTTT.